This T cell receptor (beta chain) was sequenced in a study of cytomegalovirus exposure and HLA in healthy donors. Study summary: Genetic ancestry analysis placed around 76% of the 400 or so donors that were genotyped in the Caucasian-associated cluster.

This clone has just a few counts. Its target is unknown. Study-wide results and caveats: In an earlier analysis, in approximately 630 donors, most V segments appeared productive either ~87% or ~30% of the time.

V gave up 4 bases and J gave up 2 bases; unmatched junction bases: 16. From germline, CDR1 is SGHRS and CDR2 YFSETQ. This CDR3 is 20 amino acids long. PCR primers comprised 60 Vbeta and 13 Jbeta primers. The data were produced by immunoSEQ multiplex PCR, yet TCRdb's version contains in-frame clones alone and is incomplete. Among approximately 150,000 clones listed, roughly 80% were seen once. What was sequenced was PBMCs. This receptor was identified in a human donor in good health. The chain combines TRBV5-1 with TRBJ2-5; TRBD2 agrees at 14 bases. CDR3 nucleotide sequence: TGCGCCAGCAGCACCCCCCAGCCGCCTGGGACTAGCGGGAGACAAGAGACCCAGTACTTC. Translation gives CASSTPQPPGTSGRQETQYF.